A selection of T cell receptor beta chains follows, all from one sample in a study of T cells after yellow fever vaccination. TCRdb called the 5' RACE reads again in MiXCR, with one record for every CDR3 protein. The sample has 450,000 to 650,000 distinct CDR3 sequences, around an eighth seen once. The material sequenced was PBMCs, taken on the day of the yellow fever booster vaccination. The receptors were sampled from a young man who received the YFV17D yellow fever vaccine. The CDR3 runs from the conserved cysteine through the conserved F or W. The D gene is left open where the match is weak. Size tells how often a clone was seen (once, few, many) or the class of an expanded clone, and some rows leave it out.

size	V	D	J	CDR3	DNA
few	TRBV20-1	TRBD2	TRBJ2-7	CSAIRTSGRDEQYF	TGCAGTGCTATCCGGACTAGCGGGAGGGACGAGCAGTACTTC
few	TRBV5-1	TRBD2	TRBJ2-1	CASSLSGTSGSGSYNEQFF	TGCGCCAGCAGCCTCTCCGGGACTAGCGGGAGTGGCTCCTACAATGAGCAGTTCTTC
.	TRBV6-1	TRBD2	TRBJ2-3	CASSNPGLSSTDTQYF	TGTGCCAGCAGTAATCCGGGACTATCTAGCACAGATACGCAGTATTTT
few	TRBV5-1	.	TRBJ2-1	CASSLVQRGTEQFF	TGCGCCAGCAGCTTGGTTCAGAGGGGTACTGAGCAGTTCTTC
.	TRBV5-1	.	TRBJ2-3	CASSFDNGGNTQYF	TGCGCCAGCAGCTTCGATAACGGGGGAAATACGCAGTATTTT
many	TRBV12-3/TRBV12-4	TRBD1	TRBJ1-1	CASSLGTGLAFF	TGTGCCAGCAGTTTAGGGACAGGCTTAGCTTTCTTT
.	TRBV20-1	.	TRBJ1-1	CSAGGVLYTEAFF	TGCAGTGCTGGGGGGGTCTTGTACACTGAAGCTTTCTTT
few	TRBV7-9	.	TRBJ2-3	CASSTWGRVSTDTQYF	TGTGCCAGCAGCACCTGGGGACGGGTTAGCACAGATACGCAGTATTTT
.	TRBV3-1	.	TRBJ2-4	CASSQGEGVAKNIQYF	TGTGCCAGCAGCCAAGGGGAAGGAGTTGCCAAAAACATTCAGTACTTC
few	TRBV20-1	TRBD1	TRBJ2-5	CSAIPQTGNQETQYF	TGCAGTGCTATACCTCAGACAGGGAACCAAGAGACCCAGTACTTC
.	TRBV12-3/TRBV12-4	TRBD1	TRBJ1-6	CASSYGQGTPLHF	TGTGCCAGCAGTTATGGACAGGGTACACCCCTCCACTTT
.	TRBV7-9	TRBD2	TRBJ2-5	CASSLFGGSKETQYF	TGTGCCAGCAGCTTATTCGGCGGGAGTAAAGAGACCCAGTACTTC
.	TRBV10-2	.	TRBJ1-5	CASGANSNQPQHF	TGCGCCAGTGGGGCGAATAGCAATCAGCCCCAGCATTTT
.	TRBV20-1	TRBD2	TRBJ2-5	CSASRTSKETQYF	TGCAGTGCTTCCCGGACTAGCAAAGAGACCCAGTACTTC
few	TRBV10-1	.	TRBJ2-5	CASSDARRETQYF	TGCGCCAGCAGTGATGCGAGGAGGGAGACCCAGTACTTC
few	TRBV20-1	.	TRBJ2-5	CSARDGLKVQTQYF	TGCAGTGCTAGAGATGGTTTAAAGGTCCAGACCCAGTACTTC
.	TRBV6-1	.	TRBJ1-5	CASSQGLNQPQHF	TGTGCCAGCAGCCAAGGCCTCAATCAGCCCCAGCATTTT
.	TRBV28	TRBD1	TRBJ1-4	CASSSGQGREKLFF	TGTGCCAGCAGTTCGGGACAGGGGAGGGAAAAACTGTTTTTT
.	TRBV5-4	TRBD1	TRBJ2-3	CASSTRQGGTDTQYF	TGTGCCAGCAGCACCCGCCAGGGGGGCACAGATACGCAGTATTTT
many	TRBV10-3	TRBD1	TRBJ2-7	CATRTGGYEQYF	TGTGCCACCAGGACAGGGGGGTACGAGCAGTACTTC
.	TRBV7-8	.	TRBJ2-1	CASSYRLEQFF	TGTGCCAGCAGCTACCGACTAGAGCAGTTCTTC
many	TRBV3-1	.	TRBJ1-2	CASSQEGVGYTF	TGTGCCAGCAGCCAAGAAGGGGTTGGCTACACCTTC
many	TRBV3-1	.	TRBJ2-7	CASSQRDTTTYEQYF	TGTGCCAGCAGCCAACGGGACACCACCACCTACGAGCAGTACTTC
few	TRBV10-3	.	TRBJ2-1	CAIRSGDGGSSYNEQFF	TGTGCCATCAGGTCGGGGGACGGGGGAAGCTCCTACAATGAGCAGTTCTTC
.	TRBV27	.	TRBJ1-1	CASRAGGAGTEAFF	TGTGCCAGCCGTGCGGGGGGCGCGGGCACTGAAGCTTTCTTT
.	TRBV5-1	.	TRBJ2-2	CASTFGTNTGELFF	TGCGCCAGCACGTTCGGGACGAACACCGGGGAGCTGTTTTTT
few	TRBV6-1	TRBD1	TRBJ2-1	CASRPGTGVSNEQFF	TGTGCCAGCAGGCCCGGGACAGGGGTTTCGAATGAGCAGTTCTTC
few	TRBV10-3	.	TRBJ1-5	CAIRRDSNQPQHF	TGTGCCATCCGACGGGACAGCAATCAGCCCCAGCATTTT
few	TRBV12-3/TRBV12-4	TRBD2	TRBJ2-5	CASTLSGSGETQYF	TGTGCCAGCACTCTTAGCGGGAGTGGGGAGACCCAGTACTTC
.	TRBV15	.	TRBJ2-7	CATSLRRGGYEQYF	TGTGCCACCAGCCTAAGGCGAGGGGGCTACGAGCAGTACTTC
few	TRBV5-5	.	TRBJ1-5	CASSLEGVAGQPQHF	TGTGCCAGCAGCTTGGAGGGGGTGGCGGGGCAGCCCCAGCATTTT
.	TRBV7-2	.	TRBJ2-5	CASSLRVVQETQYF	TGTGCCAGCAGCTTACGTGTGGTCCAAGAGACCCAGTACTTC
few	TRBV20-1	TRBD2	TRBJ2-7	CSASGLSGVTYEQYF	TGCAGTGCTAGTGGGCTTAGCGGGGTTACCTACGAGCAGTACTTC